The clone carrying this TCR beta chain has a count of ten or more. Its antigen is unidentified. Exclusions: uncontrolled infection, other autoimmune disease, pregnancy, lactation. The TCR beta CDR3 regions underwent amplification using RNA transcripts as the source. In the first-round RT-PCR of the TCR CDR3, the HTBI primer set was used. TCRdb re-analysed the multiplex PCR reads in MiXCR, keeping a single row per CDR3 protein. The data show fewer than 550,000 distinct CDR3 sequences, 15% to 19% seen once. This specimen comes from a study of T cells in Graves' hyperthyroidism and ophthalmopathy. The wider study: Upon initial diagnosis and before any treatment, peripheral blood was collected. General study findings and limits: Blood also showed most of the thyroid clonotypes that were expanded above 0.001.

Germline V gene lookup returns CDR1 PRHDT and CDR2 FYEKMQ (reference sequence). CDR3 length: 15 residues. V was clipped by 5 bases and J by 4 bases, with 17 bases between them. What was sequenced was blood. This receptor was taken from a woman younger than 30 with Graves' hyperthyroidism. The chain is built from TRBV13 and TRBJ1-2; D perhaps matches TRBD1 (6 bases). CDR3 in amino acids: CASSQGRGASYGYTF. The CDR3 region has the DNA TGTGCCAGCAGCCAAGGAAGGGGGGCAAGCTATGGCTACACCTTC.